One sample yielded the 30 T cell receptor beta chains listed below, sequenced in a study of cytomegalovirus exposure and HLA in healthy donors (dated by TCRdb to the late 2010s). To prepare the library, the immunoSEQ multiplex PCR assay was applied. For the multiplex PCR, a mixture combining 60 forward primers for TCR Vbeta segments and 13 reverse primers for TCR Jbeta segments was used. In its TCRdb copy, this immuneACCESS table keeps in-frame sequences only and misses some clones. Where compared with another copy, unresolved V genes explain less than half of these, and the others have no known cause. The sample data list about 120,000 clones, and more than 60% of these were observed just once. The ten top clones hold about 9.1% of the sample. What was sequenced was PBMCs. The receptors were gathered from a man aged 35 to 55 in good health and CMV-seropositive.

This clone was observed a few times. In DNA form, the CDR3 reads TGTGCCAGCAGCTTAGAGATGCAGGTCACGAACACTGAAGCTTTCTTT. Translation gives CASSLEMQVTNTEAFF. The genes are TRBV11-2 and TRBJ1-1; D ambiguous. V was pared by 0 bases and J by 1 base, with 12 bases between. CDR3 size: 16 residues. The germline V gene encodes CDR1 SGHAT and CDR2 FQNNGV.

This clone was observed once. The CDR3 here is CAISETIPGSYNSPLHF. As DNA, the CDR3 is TGTGCCATCAGTGAGACCATCCCGGGCTCCTATAATTCACCCCTCCACTTT. The V gene is TRBV10-3, the J gene TRBJ1-6; D is unclear. CDR1 is ENHRY, CDR2 SYGVKD, per germline. Trimming pared 2 bases from V and 0 bases from J, leaving 11 bases between. The CDR3 runs to 17 residues.

This chain uses TRBV5-4 with TRBJ1-2; 8 positions agree with TRBD1. From germline, CDR1 is SGHNT and CDR2 YYREEE (reference sequence). Losses at the gene ends were 4 bases for V and 2 bases for J; bases not matched to a gene: 7. The CDR3 covers 15 residues. The CDR3 bases are TGTGCCAGCAGCGGAGGGACAGGTGTAAACTATGGCTACACCTTC. It specifies CASSGGTGVNYGYTF.

The chain uses TRBV11-2 and TRBJ1-5; D gene ambiguous. Germline CDR1 is SGHAT and CDR2 is FQNNGV. The germline V and J ends were trimmed by 5 bases and 0 bases, with 8 bases remaining between them. This CDR3 has 14 residues. This chain's CDR3 is CASSLTDSNQPQHF. DNA for the CDR3: TGTGCCAGCAGCCTCACAGATAGCAATCAGCCCCAGCATTTT.

This clone was picked up a small number of times. The genes are TRBV9 and TRBJ2-7; the D gene is possibly TRBD1 (6 bases). CDR3 size: 13 residues. Trimming removed 2 bases at V and 3 bases at J, with 9 bases between. From germline, CDR1 is SGDLS and CDR2 YYNGEE. The CDR3 DNA is TGTGCCAGCAGCGTGACGGGACACTACGAGCAGTACTTC. It is translated as CASSVTGHYEQYF.

The genes are TRBV11-1 and TRBJ2-7; 10 positions agree with TRBD1. The germline gives CDR1 SGHAT, CDR2 FQDESV (reference sequence). Trimming took 5 bases from V and 5 from J; bases not matched to a gene: 9. CDR3 length equals 15 residues. Here the CDR3 DNA reads TGTGCCAGCAGCACTCCGGGGACAGGGGATGACGAGCAGTACTTC. It codes for CASSTPGTGDDEQYF.

This chain joins TRBV28 and TRBJ2-7; perhaps TRBD2 as D (6 bases). This CDR3 contains 16 residues. V lost 3 bases to trimming and J lost 0 bases, with 15 bases between them. Germline CDR1 is MDHEN and CDR2 is SYDVKM. The CDR3 bases are TGTGCCAGCAGTTTCATGGTGAGCGGGTACTCCTACGAGCAGTACTTC. It is translated as CASSFMVSGYSYEQYF.

The CDR3 sequence is CASSPRQGWNTGELFF. For the CDR3, the DNA is TGTGCCAGCAGCCCGAGACAGGGTTGGAACACCGGGGAGCTGTTTTTT. This chain links TRBV7-7 with TRBJ2-2; 7 nucleotides align to TRBD1. There are 16 residues in the CDR3. Germline V gives CDR1 SSHAT, CDR2 FNYEAQ (reference sequence). V trimming: 5 bases; J trimming: 1 base; junction bases outside the gene matches: 7.

The CDR3 region is CASSPPLGAILNYGYTF. The CDR3 nucleotides are TGTGCCAGCAGTCCCCCCTTAGGGGCGATTCTTAACTATGGCTACACCTTC. V usage is TRBV28 and J usage is TRBJ1-2; TRBD1 might be the D (5 bases). The CDR3 is 17 residues long. Trimming pared 5 bases from V and 1 base from J, leaving 20 bases between. The germline CDR1 and CDR2 sequences are MDHEN and SYDVKM.

This clone was seen only a few times. The V gene is TRBV15, the J gene TRBJ2-3; D may be TRBD2 (6 bases). V shed 2 bases and J shed 8 bases, with 20 bases lying between them. The CDR3 contains 16 residues. Per germline, CDR1 LNHNV and CDR2 YYDKDF (reference sequence). This CDR3 reads CATSRNHQGGSGTQYF. The CDR3 nucleotides are TGTGCCACCAGCAGAAACCACCAGGGAGGATCGGGTACGCAGTATTTT. Together with reference TRBV15 and TRBJ2-3, the CDR3 gives the full variable domain: DAMVIQNPRYQVTQFGKPVTLSCSQTLNHNVMYWYQQKSSQAPKLLFHYYDKDFNNEADTPDNFQSRRPNTSFCFLDIRSPGLGDTAMYLCATSRNHQGGSGTQYFGPGTRLTVL.

The chain combines TRBV11-3 with TRBJ2-6, with D maybe TRBD2 (5 bases). Germline values: CDR1 SGHNT, CDR2 YENEEA. The CDR3 covers 16 residues. Trimming took 8 bases from V and 2 from J, leaving 16 bases between them. In DNA, the CDR3 is TGTGCCAGCCCCGAGGGTCCCACCCCTGGGGCCAACGTCCTGACTTTC. This translates into CASPEGPTPGANVLTF.

This clone appeared a few times. The V call is TRBV21-1, the J call TRBJ2-7; no check of the table's D call, TRBD2, against the DNA was made. TRBV21-1 corresponds to a pseudogene. The CDR3 is 13 residues long. DNA of the CDR3: TGTGCCGCCAACCCGAATAGTCGCTACGAGCAGTACTTC. Residues: CAANPNSRYEQYF.

The chain recombines TRBV9 with TRBJ2-1, with TRBD2 matching over 11 bases. CDR3 length: 16 amino acids. The germline V gene has CDR1 SGDLS and CDR2 YYNGEE. V lost 0 bases, J lost 8 bases, and 7 bases stayed unmatched. Written as DNA, the CDR3 is TGTGCCAGCAGCGTAGCTACTAGCGGGGGTTTGGATGAGCAGTTCTTC. Its protein is CASSVATSGGLDEQFF.

This clone has just one count. J is TRBJ1-1 and V is TRBV7-9, with D hard to call. Germline V lookup: CDR1 SEHNR, CDR2 FQNEAQ (reference sequence). There are 13 residues in the CDR3. V was clipped by 8 bases and J by 0 bases, with 10 bases between them. CDR3 in amino acids: CASGRDVNTEAFF. The CDR3 bases are TGTGCCAGCGGCCGGGATGTGAACACTGAAGCTTTCTTT.

The rearrangement links TRBV28 to TRBJ2-4; tentative D call: TRBD1 (6 bases). Germline V lookup: CDR1 MDHEN, CDR2 SYDVKM. This CDR3 comprises 15 residues. Trimming left V 1 base short and J 5 bases short, with 12 bases between. CDR3 coding DNA: TGTGCCAGCAGTTTATTAGGGACAACTCAAAACATTCAGTACTTC. Amino acids: CASSLLGTTQNIQYF.

The chain carries TRBV14 and TRBJ2-5, with TRBD2 identical over 10 bases. The germline CDR1 and CDR2 sequences are SGHDN and FVKESK. The CDR3 is 15 amino acids. Unmatched junction bases numbered 5, after V lost 5 bases and J lost 2 bases. The CDR3 DNA is TGTGCCAGCAGCTTCACTAGCGGGGCTCAAGAGACCCAGTACTTC. It is translated as CASSFTSGAQETQYF.

In this sample, this clone turned up a few times. This rearrangement joins TRBV7-9 to TRBJ1-4; 8 bases align to TRBD1. This CDR3 region has 15 residues. V gave up 2 bases and J gave up 3 bases; unmatched junction bases: 2. Germline V gene lookup returns CDR1 SEHNR and CDR2 FQNEAQ (reference sequence). CDR3 protein: CASSLQGAPNEKLFF. The CDR3 region has the DNA TGTGCCAGCAGCTTACAGGGGGCGCCTAATGAAAAACTGTTTTTT.

This chain joins TRBV28 and TRBJ1-1; TRBD1 is a possible D gene (6 bases). V was pared by 6 bases and J by 4 bases, with 15 bases between. Germline-derived CDR1 and CDR2 are MDHEN and SYDVKM. This CDR3 contains 14 residues. The CDR3 DNA reads TGTGCCAGCAGCGCTCAGGGGTACGGCACTGAAGCTTTCTTT. It specifies CASSAQGYGTEAFF.

A remark on this clone: An end of the junction differs from the germline gene, which may be a read error. This CDR3 is CASSHDIYNRPQHF. The DNA for the CDR3 is TGTGCCAGCAGCCATGACATATACAATCGGCCCCAGCATTTT. The rearrangement links TRBV4-2 to TRBJ1-5; the D is unclear. The V gene's germline CDR1 is LGHNA and CDR2 YNFKEQ. The CDR3 consists of 14 residues.

The rearrangement links TRBV18 to TRBJ2-7; TRBD1 matches 10 bases. This CDR3 comprises 12 residues. Looked up from germline, CDR1 is KGHSH and CDR2 is LQKENI. The CDR3: CASSSAGDRGRV. CDR3 sequence (DNA): TGTGCCAGCTCATCGGCGGGGGACAGGGGACGCGTC.

This clone was detected a few times. The chain joins TRBV6-4 to TRBJ1-5; D is undetermined. Germline V CDR1 and CDR2: MRHNA, SNTAGT. V was clipped by 7 bases and J by 2 bases, with 18 bases between them. CDR3 length: 16 residues. The CDR3, as DNA: TGTGCCAGCACCCCCAGGAAAGGCTTGGGCAATCAGCCCCAGCATTTT. Protein product: CASTPRKGLGNQPQHF.

This chain joins TRBV29-1 and TRBJ2-2; 9 bases are shared with TRBD1. With 7 bases clipped from V and 6 bases from J, the junction kept 15 bases outside the gene matches. The CDR3 runs 16 residues. The germline gives CDR1 SQVTM, CDR2 ANQGSEA. The CDR3 bases are TGCAGCGCCATCAGACCGGGACAGGGTTTTTCCGGGGAGCTGTTTTTT. Translating gives CSAIRPGQGFSGELFF.

This clone appeared a few times. The V call is TRBV7-9, the J call TRBJ2-3, with TRBD2 matching over 10 bases. This CDR3 has 15 residues. The germline gives CDR1 SEHNR, CDR2 FQNEAQ (reference sequence). The trim removed 5 bases at V and 6 bases at J, leaving 8 bases unmatched. The CDR3 DNA reads TGTGCCAGCAGCCCCCAGGGACTAGCGACCGATACGCAGTATTTT. Translation: CASSPQGLATDTQYF.

This clone was picked up a small number of times. This sequence joins TRBV28 and TRBJ2-3, with D possibly being TRBD1 (6 bases). The V gene's germline CDR1 is MDHEN and CDR2 SYDVKM. The CDR3 is 15 amino acids. Trimming took off 4 bases at V and 2 bases at J, with 13 bases between the two ends. The CDR3 DNA reads as TGTGCCAGCAGTTCAGGGGCTACATTCACAGATACGCAGTATTTT. Translated: CASSSGATFTDTQYF.

V and J are TRBV18 and TRBJ2-5; 9 bases map to TRBD2. CDR3 length: 17 amino acids. Trimming removed 3 bases from V and 5 bases from J; junction bases left unmatched: 13. From germline, CDR1 is KGHSH and CDR2 LQKENI. CDR3 residues: CASSPLRVAGVGETQYF. The CDR3 bases are TGTGCCAGCTCACCGCTCCGAGTAGCGGGGGTCGGCGAGACCCAGTACTTC.

The V call is TRBV2, the J call TRBJ2-7; 9 bases line up with TRBD2. Unmatched junction bases numbered 11, after V lost 7 bases and J lost 7 bases. The germline V gene has CDR1 SNHLY and CDR2 FYNNEI. This CDR3 is 14 amino acids long. CDR3 amino acids: CASTVLAGGREQYF. The DNA for the CDR3 is TGTGCCAGCACAGTACTCGCGGGGGGGCGAGAGCAGTACTTC. The variable domain in full, with the rest retrieved from reference TRBV2 and TRBJ2-7, is EPEVTQTPSHQVTQMGQEVILRCVPISNHLYFYWYRQILGQKVEFLVSFYNNEISEKSEIFDDQFSVERPDGSNFTLKIRSTKLEDSAMYFCASTVLAGGREQYFGPGTRLTVT.

The gene calls are TRBV10-3 and TRBJ2-5; D is perhaps TRBD1 (6 bases). The V end lost 6 bases, the J end lost 5 bases, and 13 bases lay between the germline ends. This CDR3 contains 13 residues. CDR1 is ENHRY and CDR2 is SYGVKD in the germline V gene. This CDR3 is CAIRVPGAETQYF. In DNA, the CDR3 is TGTGCCATCAGGGTGCCAGGGGCTGAGACCCAGTACTTC.

The gene calls are TRBV10-3 and TRBJ2-2; D possibly corresponds to TRBD2 (5 bases). Trimming cost V 9 bases and J 3 bases, with 11 bases left between them. This CDR3 region has 13 residues. Germline-derived CDR1 and CDR2 are ENHRY and SYGVKD. The CDR3 is CAMRRGYTGELFF. In DNA form, the CDR3 reads TGTGCCATGCGTCGGGGTTACACCGGGGAGCTGTTTTTT.

This clone was seen just once. The chain carries TRBV29-1 and TRBJ1-3; TRBD1 might be the D (5 bases). The CDR3 loop spans 15 amino acids. CDR1 and CDR2 (germline): SQVTM, ANQGSEA. The V and J ends lost 4 bases and 3 bases respectively, with 16 bases between them. The CDR3 region has the DNA TGCAGCGTTGTTGCTTCAGGGAGGAGTGGAAACACCATATATTTT. As protein: CSVVASGRSGNTIYF.

This clone has only one observation. V is TRBV15 and J is TRBJ2-2; the D gene is possibly TRBD1 (5 bases). CDR1 is LNHNV, CDR2 YYDKDF, per germline (reference sequence). V was cut by 9 bases and J by 1 base, with 9 bases left in between. This CDR3 has 13 residues. The CDR3 region is CATMQGNTGELFF. CDR3 in DNA: TGTGCCACAATGCAGGGGAACACCGGGGAGCTGTTTTTT.